The subject of this entry is one TCR beta chain. Which antigen it targets is not known. No base qualities exist here, and no much larger clone lies one base off it. This sample stems from a study of blood T cell repertoires in COVID-19 (dated by TCRdb to the early 2020s). Background on the whole study: Samples covering the acute and convalescent phases of COVID-19 were provided by collaborators in the United States, Italy and Spain. The prospective study material was composed of cDNA or gDNA derived from T cells, B-cell-depleted T cells, or PBMCs. Subjects who had been exposed to COVID-19, were actively infected with it, or had recovered from it provided the deeply sampled blood TCRbeta repertoires that made up the dataset. A freely available public database, intended as a resource for researchers studying the immune response to SARS-CoV-2, is where the repertoires were released. The samples were drawn from the first 160 participants of the ongoing ImmuneRACE study and from about 1,200 subjects provided by 6 global collaborators. Sample metadata almost always included a de-identified subject ID, COVID-19 status, age in years and sex. HLA class I and class II types, where available, came from metadata supplied by the sample provider rather than from assay-based typing.

General conclusions and limits of the study: The amount of clinical and demographic metadata varied by source and participant and was provided uncurated.

The immunoSEQ Assay, a bias-controlled multiplex PCR, was used to amplify TCRbeta CDR3 regions from genomic DNA. Concerning the study's data processing: The number of nucleated cells in each sample was estimated by amplification of reference gene primers within the assay. Sequence reads were collapsed and filtered to measure the absolute abundance of every unique TCRbeta CDR3 rearrangement. Productive Simpson clonality was computed per sample as the square root of Simpson's diversity index over productive rearrangements. In its TCRdb copy, this immuneACCESS table keeps in-frame sequences only and misses some clones. Where compared with another copy, unresolved V genes explain less than half of these, and the others have no known cause. V, J and clone size reflect that table, while D and trimming were determined from the DNA. Across this sample there are roughly 300,000 clones, with over 75% seen only once. The ten largest clonotypes hold about 8% of the sample.

Samples from volunteer blood donors who had recovered from COVID-19 were contributed by a second Seattle source. Each collaborating institution followed its own protocols to collect whole blood in K2EDTA tubes. Collaborator samples were shipped for TCRbeta analysis as frozen whole blood, isolated PBMCs, or DNA extracted from either sample type. Material: peripheral blood. The receptor was isolated from a woman aged 45-65 years who had recovered from COVID-19.

CDR3 region: CASSQEGTTAGNTIYF. The DNA sequence is TGTGCCAGCAGCCAAGAAGGAACGACAGCTGGAAACACCATATATTTT. The chain was built from TRBV4-2 and TRBJ1-3, and TRBD1 may be the D gene, going by 5 matching bases. CDR1 LGHNA and CDR2 YNFKEQ are derived from the germline V gene. V is pared back by 0 bases and J by 2 bases, with 11 bases lying between the germline termini. The CDR3 spans 16 residues, from the cysteine through the phenylalanine. Left in the record is the CDR3 DNA by itself, 48 bases read in frame from the first base.